The rows below give T cell receptor beta chains drawn from one sample of a study of shared clonotypes between healthy human individuals. TCRdb's copy holds only in-frame clones and misses some; the assay was immunoSEQ multiplex PCR. The sample includes some 2 million clones, 95% of them seen just once. Material: naive CD4+ T cells sorted from blood. The source of these receptors is a man younger than 30 in good health. Each CDR3 is given with its conserved first and last residue. Each record gives: V gene, clone size, J gene, D gene, CDR3 protein, CDR3 DNA. The D gene is left open where the match is weak. A clone size is listed for some rows: how often the clone was seen (once, few, many), or a class if it is expanded.

>TRBV6-5|NA|TRBJ1-2|NA
CASSYLGTSDYGYTF
TGTGCCAGCAGTTACCTTGGGACGTCAGACTATGGCTACACCTTC
>TRBV2|NA|TRBJ2-1|NA
CASSDREALYNEQFF
TGTGCCAGCAGTGATAGGGAGGCGCTCTACAATGAGCAGTTCTTC
>TRBV28|NA|TRBJ2-5|NA
CASSFSRGETQYF
TGTGCCAGCAGTTTCAGCAGGGGCGAGACCCAGTACTTC
>TRBV6-6|NA|TRBJ2-3|NA
CASSSHRSRTDTQYF
TGTGCCAGCAGTTCCCACCGGAGTCGGACAGATACGCAGTATTTT
>TRBV5-1|NA|TRBJ2-1|TRBD1
CASSLPWTGETSYNEQFF
TGCGCCAGCAGCTTGCCGTGGACAGGGGAAACCTCCTACAATGAGCAGTTCTTC
>TRBV18|NA|TRBJ1-2|TRBD1
CASSPDRSDYGYTF
TGTGCCAGCTCTCCGGACAGGTCTGACTATGGCTACACCTTC
>TRBV30|many|TRBJ1-1|NA
CAWSPLRTGNTEAFF
TGTGCCTGGAGCCCCTTAAGGACCGGGAACACTGAAGCTTTCTTT
>TRBV30|NA|TRBJ1-2|NA
CAWSVRGADYGYTF
TGTGCCTGGAGTGTGAGGGGCGCTGACTATGGCTACACCTTC
>TRBV29-1|NA|TRBJ2-7|TRBD1
CSVEDFETGGKNEQYF
TGCAGCGTTGAAGATTTTGAAACAGGGGGTAAGAACGAGCAGTACTTC
>TRBV10-3|NA|TRBJ1-1|NA
CAISEPSGWGSPEAFF
TGTGCCATCAGTGAGCCGAGTGGTTGGGGGTCCCCTGAAGCTTTCTTT
>TRBV18|NA|TRBJ2-7|NA
CASSPNWSYEQYF
TGTGCCAGCTCACCAAATTGGTCCTACGAGCAGTACTTC
>TRBV2|NA|TRBJ2-5|TRBD2
CASSPGTSGRSRETQYF
TGTGCCAGCAGCCCCGGGACTAGCGGGAGGAGTCGAGAGACCCAGTACTTC
>TRBV28|NA|TRBJ2-3|TRBD1
CASSLPGQGKTDTQYF
TGTGCCAGCAGTCTCCCCGGACAGGGGAAAACAGATACGCAGTATTTT
>TRBV11-2|once|TRBJ2-7|NA
CASSSLGRSYEQYF
TGTGCCAGCAGCTCACTGGGACGTAGCTACGAGCAGTACTTC
>TRBV5-1|NA|TRBJ1-4|NA
CASSLGWGNEKLFF
TGCGCCAGCAGCTTGGGGTGGGGTAATGAAAAACTGTTTTTT
>TRBV6-5|NA|TRBJ1-6|NA
CASRPGTSYNSPLHF
TGTGCCAGCAGACCTGGAACATCCTATAATTCACCCCTCCACTTT
>TRBV5-5|NA|TRBJ2-3|NA
CASIGFADTQYF
TGTGCCAGTATAGGGTTTGCAGATACGCAGTATTTT